Below are 27 T cell receptor beta chains sequenced from a single sample in a study of cytotoxic CD8 clonotypes in ibrutinib-treated CLL. Produced via immunoSEQ multiplex PCR; TCRdb's table is partial and in-frame only. The table has about 76,000 clones, roughly 83% seen once. This material consisted of PBMCs, taken after 24 months of ibrutinib treatment. The receptor set was obtained from a human donor with chronic lymphocytic leukemia.

The chain is built from TRBV15 and TRBJ1-3, with D perhaps matching TRBD1 (6 bases). V dropped 5 bases and J dropped 0 bases, with 20 bases sitting between them. The CDR3 consists of 18 residues. In germline, CDR1 is LNHNV, CDR2 YYDKDF (reference sequence). CDR3: CATSRFPGQGISGNTIYF. CDR3 coding DNA: TGTGCCACCAGCCGATTCCCAGGGCAGGGGATCTCTGGAAACACCATATATTTT. The whole variable domain, filled in from reference TRBV15 and TRBJ1-3, reads DAMVIQNPRYQVTQFGKPVTLSCSQTLNHNVMYWYQQKSSQAPKLLFHYYDKDFNNEADTPDNFQSRRPNTSFCFLDIRSPGLGDTAMYLCATSRFPGQGISGNTIYFGEGSWLTVV.

V usage is TRBV2 and J usage is TRBJ2-7, with 8 nucleotides matching TRBD1. V lost 2 bases, J lost 2 bases, and 11 bases stayed unmatched. The CDR3 runs 17 residues. The germline CDR1 and CDR2 sequences are SNHLY and FYNNEI. The CDR3 DNA reads TGTGCCAGCAGTGAACGGCCCCCGGGACAGGACACCTACGAGCAGTACTTC. Translation gives CASSERPPGQDTYEQYF. Full variable domain (missing parts from reference TRBV2 and TRBJ2-7): EPEVTQTPSHQVTQMGQEVILRCVPISNHLYFYWYRQILGQKVEFLVSFYNNEISEKSEIFDDQFSVERPDGSNFTLKIRSTKLEDSAMYFCASSERPPGQDTYEQYFGPGTRLTVT.

The V call is TRBV6-1, the J call TRBJ2-2; a possible D gene is TRBD2 (5 bases). The CDR3 is 13 amino acids. With 6 bases removed from V and 5 bases from J, the gap between germline ends came to 10 bases. CDR1 is MNHNS, CDR2 SASEGT, per germline. Here the CDR3 DNA reads TGTGCCAGCAGCAAAACTAGGACCGGGGAGCTGTTTTTT. It encodes CASSKTRTGELFF.

The chain couples TRBV18 to TRBJ1-2; D is unresolved. The CDR3 has 14 amino acids. Trimming shortened V by 6 bases and J by 3 bases, and 14 bases separated the two germline ends. Per the germline V gene, CDR1 is KGHSH and CDR2 is LQKENI. Here the CDR3 DNA reads TGTGCCAGCTCCCAACGGGAGGCGTACTATGGCTACACCTTC. Translated: CASSQREAYYGYTF.

This sequence joins TRBV13 and TRBJ2-7; 8 bases line up with TRBD1. With 6 bases clipped from V and 2 bases from J, the junction kept 3 bases outside the gene matches. From germline, CDR1 is PRHDT and CDR2 FYEKMQ (reference sequence). This CDR3 region has 13 residues. The CDR3, as DNA: TGTGCCAGCAGGGACAGGGCCCCCTACGAGCAGTACTTC. Translating it yields CASRDRAPYEQYF.

This clone was counted a single time. The rearrangement uses TRBV13 and TRBJ1-2, with TRBD1 identical over 7 bases. Germline-derived CDR1 and CDR2 are PRHDT and FYEKMQ (reference sequence). This CDR3 has 14 amino acids. V was clipped by 1 base and J by 1 base; unmatched bases: 0. The CDR3 coding sequence is TGTGCCAGCAGCTTAGACAGGGGTAACTATGGCTACACCTTC. It translates to CASSLDRGNYGYTF.

The gene calls are TRBV2 and TRBJ1-1, with D hard to call. The CDR3 extends over 14 amino acids. V was shortened by 7 bases and J by 1 base, with 13 bases between the two germline ends. Germline CDR1 and CDR2: SNHLY and FYNNEI. The CDR3 DNA is TGTGCCAGCAACTTCGAGAAGACGAACACTGAAGCTTTCTTT. Protein: CASNFEKTNTEAFF. Full variable domain (remainder filled in from reference TRBV2 and TRBJ1-1): EPEVTQTPSHQVTQMGQEVILRCVPISNHLYFYWYRQILGQKVEFLVSFYNNEISEKSEIFDDQFSVERPDGSNFTLKIRSTKLEDSAMYFCASNFEKTNTEAFFGQGTRLTVV.

This rearrangement joins TRBV7-8 to TRBJ2-7; D remains ambiguous. In germline, CDR1 is SGHVS, CDR2 FQNEAQ. V was pared by 6 bases and J by 4 bases, with 7 bases between. This CDR3 region has 11 residues. Here the CDR3 reads CASSYEYEQYF. Written as DNA, the CDR3 is TGTGCCAGCAGTTACGAATACGAGCAGTACTTC. Full variable domain (outside the CDR3, taken from reference TRBV7-8 and TRBJ2-7): GAGVSQSPRYKVAKRGQDVALRCDPISGHVSLFWYQQALGQGPEFLTYFQNEAQLDKSGLPSDRFFAERPEGSVSTLKIQRTQQEDSAVYLCASSYEYEQYFGPGTRLTVT.

This chain links TRBV6-5 with TRBJ2-7, with D perhaps matching TRBD2 (7 bases). This CDR3 comprises 15 residues. V shed 0 bases and J shed 2 bases, with 11 bases lying between them. Germline V gene data show CDR1 as MNHEY and CDR2 as SVGAGI. The CDR3 protein is CASSYSWGGPYEQYF. In DNA, the CDR3 is TGTGCCAGCAGTTACTCCTGGGGGGGGCCCTACGAGCAGTACTTC.

V usage is TRBV7-9 and J usage is TRBJ2-7; the match to TRBD1 covers 7 bases. CDR1 and CDR2 (germline): SEHNR, FQNEAQ (reference sequence). The CDR3 spans 16 residues. V dropped 2 bases and J dropped 3; count of bases not matched to a gene: 10. The CDR3: CASSLTAATGNYEQYF. CDR3 coding DNA: TGTGCCAGCAGCTTAACGGCCGCGACAGGGAACTACGAGCAGTACTTC.

The chain carries TRBV27 and TRBJ1-2; 7 bases align to TRBD1. The CDR3 loop spans 15 amino acids. With V trimmed by 6 bases and J by 2 bases, 9 bases remained unmatched. CDR1 MNHEY and CDR2 SMNVEV come from the germline V gene (reference sequence). Here the CDR3 DNA reads TGTGCCAGCAGCCGTGGGACAGCGGCCAACTATGGCTACACCTTC. Encoded protein: CASSRGTAANYGYTF.

The V gene is TRBV2, the J gene TRBJ2-1; D assignment may be TRBD1 or TRBD2 (5 bases each). This CDR3 contains 13 residues. Germline V gene sequence: CDR1 SNHLY, CDR2 FYNNEI. The ends were cut back, 6 bases at V and 7 bases at J, with 13 bases in the middle. Here the CDR3 DNA reads TGTGCCAGCAGCAGTTGGGACCCAAATGAGCAGTTCTTC. Protein: CASSSWDPNEQFF.

This chain connects TRBV5-1 to TRBJ2-7; D unclear. There are 13 residues in the CDR3. CDR1 and CDR2 from the germline V gene are SGHRS and YFSETQ. V dropped 2 bases and J dropped 6 bases, with 12 bases sitting between them. CDR3 amino acids: CASSLEPSREQYF. The CDR3 DNA is TGCGCCAGCAGCTTAGAGCCCTCGCGCGAGCAGTACTTC.

The V and J genes are TRBV19 and TRBJ2-7, with TRBD2 as a possible D gene (5 bases). The germline V and J ends were trimmed by 0 bases and 3 bases, with 12 bases remaining between them. The CDR3 spans 15 residues. Germline lookup yields CDR1 LNHDA and CDR2 SQIVND (reference sequence). The CDR3 DNA reads TGTGCCAGTAGTATAGATCCGATAGGAGGCTACGAGCAGTACTTC. Protein sequence: CASSIDPIGGYEQYF.

The chain employs TRBV7-2 and TRBJ2-1; 10 positions match TRBD2. V shed 3 bases and J 2 bases; nucleotides not matched to a gene: 1. The CDR3 loop spans 15 amino acids. Germline CDR1 and CDR2: SGHTA and FQGNSA. The CDR3 region has the DNA TGTGCCAGCAGCTTGGGACTAGCGACCTACAATGAGCAGTTCTTC. Translated: CASSLGLATYNEQFF.

The V and J genes are TRBV6-5 and TRBJ2-2; 12 nucleotides match TRBD1. Germline values: CDR1 MNHEY, CDR2 SVGAGI. This CDR3 spans 15 amino acids. Trimming cost V 4 bases and J 7 bases; bases outside gene matches: 4. The CDR3 bases are TGTGCCAGCAGTTTTGGGACAGGGGGCCTCGGGGAGCTGTTTTTT. The encoded protein is CASSFGTGGLGELFF.

The chain couples TRBV6-6 to TRBJ2-3, with no clear D. Germline V gene lookup returns CDR1 MNHNY and CDR2 SVGAGI (reference sequence). The CDR3 totals 13 residues. The V and J ends lost 2 bases and 2 bases respectively, with 5 bases between them. As DNA, the CDR3 is TGTGCCAGCAGTTACCCAGACACAGATACGCAGTATTTT. Amino acid sequence: CASSYPDTDTQYF.

This clone was picked up a small number of times. The chain recombines TRBV29-1 with TRBJ1-2; 7 positions match TRBD1. Germline loops: CDR1 SQVTM, CDR2 ANQGSEA. CDR3 size: 11 residues. With 8 bases clipped from V and 4 bases from J, the junction kept 4 bases outside the gene matches. CDR3 DNA: TGCAGCTCGGAGGGGGCCTATGGCTACACCTTC. This encodes CSSEGAYGYTF.

This clone is a singleton in its sample. The chain employs TRBV11-2 and TRBJ2-7; perhaps D is TRBD1 or TRBD2 (5 bases each). Per germline, CDR1 SGHAT and CDR2 FQNNGV. The CDR3 is made up of 16 amino acids. V lost 4 bases, J lost 1 base, and 17 bases lay in between. In DNA form, the CDR3 reads TGTGCCAGCAGCTCGGGGATAGGGGACCCGTCCTACGAGCAGTACTTC. Residues: CASSSGIGDPSYEQYF.

The chain has TRBV10-3 and TRBJ1-5; TRBD1 is a possible D gene (6 bases). V was cut by 7 bases and J by 2 bases, with 12 bases left in between. Germline V gene data show CDR1 as ENHRY and CDR2 as SYGVKD. The length of the CDR3 is 14 residues. CDR3 nucleotides: TGTGCCATCAAGCGGGGGCCCGGCAATCAGCCCCAGCATTTT. This sequence encodes CAIKRGPGNQPQHF.

V gene TRBV2 combines with J gene TRBJ2-3; 12 nucleotides align to TRBD2. V shed 7 bases and J 3 bases; nucleotides not matched to a gene: 5. Germline lookup yields CDR1 SNHLY and CDR2 FYNNEI. This CDR3 is 15 amino acids long. The CDR3 loop reads CASIKLAGGTDTQYF. In nucleotides, the CDR3 is TGTGCCAGCATTAAACTAGCGGGAGGAACAGATACGCAGTATTTT.

The V and J genes are TRBV30 and TRBJ1-2, with D possibly being TRBD1 (5 bases). The germline V and J ends were trimmed by 2 bases and 4 bases, with 17 bases remaining between them. This CDR3 region has 15 residues. CDR1 is GTSNPN, CDR2 SVGIG, per germline (reference sequence). For the CDR3, the DNA is TGTGCCTGGAGTTTCACAGGCTCTCCTAGCTATGGCTACACCTTC. It specifies CAWSFTGSPSYGYTF.

The chain combines TRBV6-1 with TRBJ1-5, with D perhaps matching TRBD1 (6 bases). Per the germline V gene, CDR1 is MNHNS and CDR2 is SASEGT. Trimming shortened V by 9 bases and J by 4 bases, and 16 bases separated the two germline ends. This CDR3 contains 14 residues. The DNA of the CDR3 is TGTGCCAGTAACTCCCAGGGGTTTAATCAGCCCCAGCATTTT. It specifies CASNSQGFNQPQHF.

V is TRBV6-5 and J is TRBJ1-5; unclear D gene. The germline V gene has CDR1 MNHEY and CDR2 SVGAGI. This CDR3 contains 12 residues. Trimming shortened V by 7 bases and J by 4 bases, and 8 bases separated the two germline ends. The CDR3 region is CASNQPNQPQHF. In DNA form, the CDR3 reads TGTGCCAGCAACCAACCGAATCAGCCCCAGCATTTT.

V usage is TRBV28 and J usage is TRBJ2-7; the match to TRBD1 covers 9 bases. Trimming at V came to 10 bases and at J to 6 bases, leaving 16 bases not matched to a gene. Germline V CDR1 and CDR2: MDHEN, SYDVKM. The CDR3 loop spans 15 amino acids. The CDR3 bases are TGTGCCACTTGGCCCGGGACAGGGCCCTTAATCGAGCAGTACTTC. Protein: CATWPGTGPLIEQYF.

V usage is TRBV28 and J usage is TRBJ1-3, with unresolved D. There are 13 residues in the CDR3. Deletions cut 9 bases from V and 0 bases from J, with 9 bases between. Germline V gene data show CDR1 as MDHEN and CDR2 as SYDVKM. The DNA of the CDR3 is TGTGCCAGTTTTATAGGCTCTGGAAACACCATATATTTT. Protein sequence: CASFIGSGNTIYF.

The genes are TRBV2 and TRBJ2-1; D unresolved. The CDR3 loop spans 12 amino acids. V was cut by 7 bases and J by 7 bases, with 11 bases left in between. Germline V CDR1 and CDR2: SNHLY, FYNNEI. The CDR3 sequence is CASIWAGNEQFF. DNA of the CDR3: TGTGCCAGCATATGGGCCGGGAATGAGCAGTTCTTC.